The 16 T cell receptor beta chains below were found in one sample sequenced in a study of blood T cells in healthy people across ages. For the second PCR, which ran for roughly 6 to 12 cycles, a sample-barcoded 5' primer and a J-beta primer mix were used. TCRdb reanalysed the 5' RACE reads using MiXCR and keeps one entry per CDR3 protein. The sample yields about 770,000 distinct CDR3 sequences, approximately 44% seen once. Sequencing was carried out using blood. The receptors come from a man aged 55-75 years in good health.

This clonotype was counted between two and nine times. This sequence joins TRBV20-1 and TRBJ1-5; D remains ambiguous. Deletions cut 0 bases from V and 10 bases from J, with 16 bases between. The CDR3 sequence is 14 residues long. Per the germline V gene, CDR1 is DFQATT and CDR2 is SNEGSKA (reference sequence). The CDR3 DNA reads TGCAGTGCTAGAGAAGGCCAGACTCAATCTCCCCAGCATTTT. Encoded protein: CSAREGQTQSPQHF.

The chain links TRBV20-1 to TRBJ2-7, with TRBD1 identical over 11 bases. Trimming at V came to 3 bases and at J to 3 bases, leaving 13 bases not matched to a gene. This CDR3 has 17 amino acids. In germline, CDR1 is DFQATT, CDR2 SNEGSKA (reference sequence). The CDR3 coding sequence is TGCAGTGCTAGCCACCACGGGACAGGGGGATCAAACTACGAGCAGTACTTC. It specifies CSASHHGTGGSNYEQYF.

The chain carries TRBV30 and TRBJ2-1, with 10 bases lining up with TRBD2. After removal of 2 bases from V and 4 bases from J, the junction contained 8 bases not matched to a gene. Germline values: CDR1 GTSNPN, CDR2 SVGIG (reference sequence). The CDR3 contains 16 residues. The CDR3 nucleotides read TGTGCCTGGAGTCCTCCGGGACTAGCGCAATACAATGAGCAGTTCTTC. This encodes CAWSPPGLAQYNEQFF.

This clonotype occurred a few times. The chain is built from TRBV12-3 or TRBV12-4 and TRBJ2-1; D could derive from TRBD1 or TRBD2 (5 bases each). This CDR3 has 14 amino acids. Trimming stripped 7 bases from V and 6 bases from J, with 16 bases between. The CDR3 DNA is TGTGCCAGCACTAGGGCAGGGAGCACCAATGAGCAGTTCTTC. Residues: CASTRAGSTNEQFF.

The chain uses TRBV20-1 and TRBJ2-3, with 8 bases matching TRBD2. The CDR3 runs to 15 residues. The V segment lost 3 bases and the J segment 4 bases; nucleotides outside the gene matches: 9. Germline V gives CDR1 DFQATT, CDR2 SNEGSKA (reference sequence). The CDR3 DNA follows: TGCAGTGCTAGGTCTCGGGGGGGAAGCGCAGATACGCAGTATTTT. Its translation: CSARSRGGSADTQYF.

The chain recombines TRBV3-1 with TRBJ2-5; tentative D call: TRBD2 (5 bases). Germline CDR1 reads LGHDT; CDR2 reads YNNKEL (reference sequence). The CDR3 is 15 residues long. Trimming took 0 bases from V and 3 from J, leaving 11 bases between them. CDR3 sequence (DNA): TGTGCCAGCAGCCAAGATGAGGGCTTTAAAGAGACCCAGTACTTC. Encoded protein: CASSQDEGFKETQYF.

This clonotype turned up a few times. The chain links TRBV18 to TRBJ2-1; 12 bases are a match to TRBD1. CDR1 is KGHSH, CDR2 LQKENI, per germline. V gave up 5 bases and J gave up 9 bases; unmatched junction bases: 11. The CDR3 loop spans 16 amino acids. The CDR3 sequence: CASSTDPGTGGGEQFF. For the CDR3, the DNA is TGTGCCAGCTCAACGGATCCCGGGACAGGGGGCGGTGAGCAGTTCTTC. The full variable domain, with the rest looked up from reference TRBV18 and TRBJ2-1, is NAGVMQNPRHLVRRRGQEARLRCSPMKGHSHVYWYRQLPEEGLKFMVYLQKENIIDESGMPKERFSAEFPKEGPSILRIQQVVRGDSAAYFCASSTDPGTGGGEQFFGPGTRLTVL.

A few counts support this clonotype. J is TRBJ2-5 and V is TRBV5-1; 15 nucleotides align to TRBD2. V gave up 4 bases and J gave up 3 bases; unmatched junction bases: 10. Germline CDR1 and CDR2: SGHRS and YFSETQ. The CDR3 runs 18 residues. The CDR3 DNA reads as TGCGCCAGCAGCCCAGGACTAGCGGGGGGGCCTGGGGAAGAGACCCAGTACTTC. Its protein is CASSPGLAGGPGEETQYF.

This rearrangement joins TRBV6-1 to TRBJ2-7; D possibly uses TRBD1 or TRBD2 (5 bases each). The germline V gene encodes CDR1 MNHNS and CDR2 SASEGT. Trimming left V 0 bases short and J 3 bases short, with 15 bases between. The CDR3 totals 16 residues. CDR3 sequence reads: CASSEAFGAGLYEQYF. The DNA for the CDR3 is TGTGCCAGCAGTGAAGCGTTCGGGGCGGGTCTCTACGAGCAGTACTTC.

V gene TRBV6-1 combines with J gene TRBJ1-1; D is uncertain. CDR3 length: 14 amino acids. V dropped 5 bases and J dropped 1 base, with 11 bases sitting between them. Germline values: CDR1 MNHNS, CDR2 SASEGT. The CDR3 bases are TGTGCCAGCAGTAGTGGCATCTGGAACACTGAAGCTTTCTTT. Its translation is CASSSGIWNTEAFF.

This chain uses TRBV29-1 with TRBJ2-2; D may be TRBD1 (6 bases). V lost 4 bases, J lost 6 bases, and 9 bases lay in between. The CDR3 has 12 residues. CDR1 is SQVTM, CDR2 ANQGSEA, per germline. The CDR3 DNA sequence: TGCAGCGTTGTACAGGGTCCCGGGGAGCTGTTTTTT. This sequence encodes CSVVQGPGELFF.

This chain connects TRBV6-6 to TRBJ2-7, with a weak D call TRBD1 (8 bases). This CDR3 is built from 14 residues. CDR1 MNHNY and CDR2 SVGAGI come from the germline V gene (reference sequence). V shed 7 bases and J shed 4 bases, with 17 bases lying between them. The CDR3: CASNRGGDQYEQYF. The CDR3 region has the DNA TGTGCCAGCAACAGGGGGGGAGATCAGTACGAGCAGTACTTC.

This clonotype was observed at least ten times. The chain uses TRBV7-9 and TRBJ1-2; D gene unclear. The CDR3 loop spans 14 amino acids. V dropped 1 base and J dropped 4 bases, with 10 bases sitting between them. Germline V gene data show CDR1 as SEHNR and CDR2 as FQNEAQ (reference sequence). CDR3: CASSLGAPRYGYTF. CDR3 DNA: TGTGCCAGCAGCTTAGGGGCACCCCGCTATGGCTACACCTTC.

This clonotype came up once. V is TRBV27 and J is TRBJ2-7, with D tentatively TRBD1 (6 bases). CDR3 length: 16 residues. V was trimmed by 5 bases and J by 0 bases, leaving 17 bases between them. Germline CDR1 MNHEY, CDR2 SMNVEV (reference sequence). In nucleotides, the CDR3 is TGTGCCAGCAGTCAATCCAGACAGGCAAGCTCCTACGAGCAGTACTTC. Protein product: CASSQSRQASSYEQYF.

V is TRBV6-2 or TRBV6-3 and J is TRBJ2-1; 9 bases map to TRBD1. V dropped 10 bases and J dropped 3; count of bases not matched to a gene: 10. The CDR3 length is 15 residues. Germline-derived CDR1 and CDR2 are MNHEY and SVGEGT. CDR3: CAIRSGTGIYNEQFF. CDR3 DNA: TGTGCCATCAGATCCGGGACAGGGATCTACAATGAGCAGTTCTTC.

The table lists this clonotype with a few counts. The rearrangement joins TRBV6-2 or TRBV6-3 to TRBJ2-1, with D tentatively TRBD1 (6 bases). V dropped 7 bases and J dropped 0 bases, with 10 bases sitting between them. Germline CDR1 reads MNHEY; CDR2 reads SVGEGT. This CDR3 comprises 14 residues. The CDR3 sequence is CASIPDSSYNEQFF. DNA for the CDR3: TGTGCCAGCATCCCGGACAGCTCCTACAATGAGCAGTTCTTC.